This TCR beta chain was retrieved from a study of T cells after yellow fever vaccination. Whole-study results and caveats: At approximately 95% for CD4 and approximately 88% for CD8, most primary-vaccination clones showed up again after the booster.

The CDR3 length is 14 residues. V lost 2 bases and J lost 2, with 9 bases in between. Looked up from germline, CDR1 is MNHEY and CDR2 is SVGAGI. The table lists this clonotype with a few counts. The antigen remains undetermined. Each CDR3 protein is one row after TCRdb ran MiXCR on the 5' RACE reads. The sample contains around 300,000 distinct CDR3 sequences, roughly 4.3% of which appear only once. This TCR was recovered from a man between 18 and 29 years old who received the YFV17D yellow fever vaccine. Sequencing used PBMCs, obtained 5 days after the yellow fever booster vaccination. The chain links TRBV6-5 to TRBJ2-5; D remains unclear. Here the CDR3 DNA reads TGTGCCAGCAGTTACAGGACGACTCAAGAGACCCAGTACTTC. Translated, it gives CASSYRTTQETQYF.